Detailed here is one TCR beta chain. Noted time point: peripheral blood 6 weeks after treatment start. The cohort comprised individuals with locally advanced or metastatic urothelial carcinoma. This entry is derived from a study of PD-L1 blockade in urothelial cancer. Overall study: Bladder-origin urothelial cancer in males described twenty-five of the 29 patients.

What went into each PCR as a spike was synthetic TCR analog templates. Profiling relied on immunoSEQ multiplex PCR, and the TCRdb table lists in-frame clones only, not all of them. The sample contains about 50,000 clones, over 75% of which appear only once. This CDR3 has 14 residues. The germline CDR1 and CDR2 sequences are SGHRS and YFSETQ. The V end was cut by 0 bases, the J end by 2 bases, with 9 bases between. This TCR derives from a man aged 45-65 years with urothelial cancer. The chain uses TRBV5-1 and TRBJ2-7; TRBD2 is a possible D gene (7 bases). Sequences were derived from PBMCs, sampled around atezolizumab (anti-PD-L1) treatment. The CDR3 protein is CASSLEGGAYEQYF. CDR3 nucleotides: TGCGCCAGCAGCTTGGAAGGGGGGGCCTACGAGCAGTACTTC. Supplemented by reference TRBV5-1 and TRBJ2-7, the full variable domain reads KAGVTQTPRYLIKTRGQQVTLSCSPISGHRSVSWYQQTPGQGLQFLFEYFSETQRNKGNFPGRFSGRQFSNSRSEMNVSTLELGDSALYLCASSLEGGAYEQYFGPGTRLTVT.